The 18 T cell receptor beta chains listed next were all sequenced from one sample in a study of T cell repertoires in cytomegalovirus infection (dated by TCRdb to between 2019 and 2020). The instrument given in TCRdb is Illumina HiSeq 1500. TCRdb itself trimmed the public reads at Q25 with fastp, ran MiXCR and retained productive beta chains. Here each entry gathers all rows of one CDR3 protein and keeps the most common genes and DNA. This sample lists about 740,000 distinct CDR3 sequences; less than 40% were detected once. The leading ten clones occupy around 2.8% of the sample. Sequenced input: PBMCs. These receptors all stem from a human donor in good health (CMV status not recorded). Some clones in this sample may be carry-over from other donors' samples.

As for this clonotype: This could be a read error, since a much larger clone is one nucleotide away. The chain couples TRBV7-2 to TRBJ1-1; maybe TRBD1 (5 bases). The CDR3 length is 14 residues. In germline, CDR1 is SGHTA, CDR2 FQGNSA. As DNA, the CDR3 is TGTGCCAGCACCCCAGGGTTGGGGTCCACTGGAGCTTTCTTT. This gives the protein CASTPGLGSTGAFF.

This clonotype has just one count. V and J are TRBV10-3 and TRBJ2-7; either TRBD1 or TRBD2 may fit D (6 bases each). The length of the CDR3 is 13 residues. Germline V gene data show CDR1 as ENHRY and CDR2 as SYGVKD. Trimming removed 6 bases at V and 1 base at J, with 10 bases between. The CDR3 DNA reads TGTGCCATCAGCGGAGGGGGGTCCTACGAGCAGTACTTC. Translated, it gives CAISGGGSYEQYF.

This sequence joins TRBV28 and TRBJ2-2; tentatively, D is TRBD1 or TRBD2 (5 bases each). This CDR3 contains 14 residues. CDR1 and CDR2 from the germline V gene are MDHEN and SYDVKM. Trimming cost V 8 bases and J 1 base, with 11 bases left between them. This CDR3 reads CASLGTGNTGELFF. The DNA for the CDR3 is TGTGCCAGCTTAGGGACGGGGAACACCGGGGAGCTGTTTTTT. Full variable domain (outside the CDR3, taken from reference TRBV28 and TRBJ2-2): DVKVTQSSRYLVKRTGEKVFLECVQDMDHENMFWYRQDPGLGLRLIYFSYDVKMKEKGDIPEGYSVSREKKERFSLILESASTNQTSMYLCASLGTGNTGELFFGEGSRLTVL.

The chain carries TRBV5-1 and TRBJ1-1; 8 bases agree with TRBD1. Looked up from germline, CDR1 is SGHRS and CDR2 is YFSETQ. This CDR3 has 14 residues. Losses at the gene ends were 3 bases for V and 2 bases for J; bases not matched to a gene: 3. CDR3: CASSSTGDNTEAFF. Written as DNA, the CDR3 is TGCGCCAGCAGCTCGACAGGGGATAACACTGAAGCTTTCTTT.

The chain links TRBV3-1 to TRBJ2-3, with a weak D call TRBD2 (5 bases). CDR1 and CDR2 from the germline V gene are LGHDT and YNNKEL (reference sequence). Trimming removed 1 base at V and 4 bases at J, with 12 bases between. The CDR3 sequence is 15 residues long. CDR3 residues: CASSQGSSPADTQYF. CDR3 bases: TGTGCCAGCAGCCAAGGTTCTAGCCCCGCAGATACGCAGTATTTT.

The chain uses TRBV7-9 and TRBJ1-2; TRBD1 matches 10 bases. The CDR3 consists of 15 residues. The V gene's germline CDR1 is SEHNR and CDR2 FQNEAQ (reference sequence). The junction had 7 bases not matched to a gene; V was cut back by 8 bases and J by 1 base. CDR3 amino acids: CASFGDRGFNYGYTF. The CDR3 coding sequence is TGTGCCAGCTTTGGGGACAGGGGATTTAACTATGGCTACACCTTC.

The chain recombines TRBV29-1 with TRBJ2-5, with a possible D match to TRBD2 (6 bases). Germline V gene data show CDR1 as SQVTM and CDR2 as ANQGSEA. The CDR3 has 10 amino acids. V gave up 7 bases and J gave up 10 bases, with 13 bases separating them. The CDR3 DNA sequence: TGCAGCGGGAGGGGTGAGGTCCAGTACTTC. Translation: CSGRGEVQYF.

This clonotype was seen a handful of times. This sequence joins TRBV24-1 and TRBJ1-1, with a weak D call TRBD1 (5 bases). Germline CDR1 is KGHDR and CDR2 is SFDVKD. Trimming left V 8 bases short and J 8 bases short, with 11 bases between. The length of the CDR3 is 11 residues. Here the CDR3 reads CATTQGREAFF. DNA of the CDR3: TGTGCCACCACTCAGGGCAGAGAAGCTTTCTTT.

Ten or more counts support this clonotype. The rearrangement uses TRBV7-3 and TRBJ2-6; TRBD1 might be the D (5 bases). The V gene's germline CDR1 is SGHTA and CDR2 FQGTGA. With 8 bases removed from V and 0 bases from J, the gap between germline ends came to 14 bases. This CDR3 contains 16 residues. For the CDR3, the DNA is TGTGCCAGCTTCCCAGGGAAGAACTCTGGGGCCAACGTCCTGACTTTC. Translation gives CASFPGKNSGANVLTF.

The chain has TRBV3-1 and TRBJ2-5; D perhaps matches TRBD2 (6 bases). The CDR3 is made up of 15 amino acids. V shed 1 base and J shed 4 bases, with 13 bases lying between them. Germline-derived CDR1 and CDR2 are LGHDT and YNNKEL (reference sequence). The CDR3, as DNA: TGTGCCAGCAGCCAAGGACTAGTGGGCGGAGAGACCCAGTACTTC. Its protein product is CASSQGLVGGETQYF.

This clonotype was seen many times. The chain combines TRBV7-2 with TRBJ1-2; D gene unclear. With 4 bases removed from V and 8 bases from J, the gap between germline ends came to 8 bases. The CDR3 loop spans 11 amino acids. The germline gives CDR1 SGHTA, CDR2 FQGNSA. This CDR3 is CASSYETGYTF. The CDR3 DNA reads TGTGCCAGCAGCTACGAGACCGGCTACACCTTC.

This clonotype was found many times. The chain carries TRBV7-9 and TRBJ1-5; D is unclear. The CDR3 loop spans 13 amino acids. Deletions cut 1 base from V and 7 bases from J, with 8 bases between. Germline V gene sequence: CDR1 SEHNR, CDR2 FQNEAQ (reference sequence). In DNA form, the CDR3 reads TGTGCCAGCAGCTTAGACCGCGGACAGCCCCAGCATTTT. It yields the protein CASSLDRGQPQHF.

This clonotype has a handful of counts. The rearrangement joins TRBV28 to TRBJ2-7; 8 bases line up with TRBD1. After removal of 3 bases from V and 4 bases from J, the junction contained 8 bases not matched to a gene. The CDR3 covers 15 residues. The germline CDR1 and CDR2 sequences are MDHEN and SYDVKM. CDR3 in DNA: TGTGCCAGCAGTTTCGGAACCGGGACAGGATACGAGCAGTACTTC. Encoded protein: CASSFGTGTGYEQYF.

This clonotype appeared many times. The chain is built from TRBV7-8 and TRBJ2-3; D could derive from TRBD1 or TRBD2 (5 bases each). The CDR3 is made up of 13 amino acids. Trimming took 0 bases from V and 10 from J, leaving 11 bases between them. CDR1 SGHVS and CDR2 FQNEAQ come from the germline V gene. The CDR3, as DNA: TGTGCCAGCAGCTTAGCGGGAGCAGGGCCGCAGTATTTT. Its translation is CASSLAGAGPQYF.

This clonotype is judged medium-sized. V and J are TRBV28 and TRBJ1-4; 9 positions match TRBD1. The CDR3 is 17 amino acids. The trim removed 5 bases at V and 4 bases at J, leaving 11 bases unmatched. Per the germline V gene, CDR1 is MDHEN and CDR2 is SYDVKM. Here the CDR3 reads CASSPPGQGFINEKLFF. The CDR3 DNA is TGTGCCAGCAGTCCACCGGGACAGGGATTCATTAATGAAAAACTGTTTTTT. Supplemented by reference TRBV28 and TRBJ1-4, the full variable domain reads DVKVTQSSRYLVKRTGEKVFLECVQDMDHENMFWYRQDPGLGLRLIYFSYDVKMKEKGDIPEGYSVSREKKERFSLILESASTNQTSMYLCASSPPGQGFINEKLFFGSGTQLSVL.

The sample holds one count of this clonotype. Just one base apart from a much larger clone, this may be a read error. The chain employs TRBV28 and TRBJ2-7, with 10 nucleotides matching TRBD1. This CDR3 comprises 17 residues. The germline CDR1 and CDR2 sequences are MDHEN and SYDVKM. CDR3 sequence: CASSTYGHGTGAHEKYF. The CDR3 bases are TGTGCCAGCAGTACATACGGCCACGGGACAGGGGCCCACGAGAAGTACTTC.

The gene calls are TRBV4-3 and TRBJ2-3; D is possibly TRBD1 (6 bases). V was clipped by 0 bases and J by 5 bases, with 12 bases between them. CDR1 is LGHNA, CDR2 YSLEER, per germline. The CDR3 length is 15 residues. The CDR3 spells CASSQDGRQVDTQYF. CDR3 nucleotide sequence: TGCGCCAGCAGCCAAGATGGGCGACAGGTAGATACGCAGTATTTT.

This clonotype has more than one count but fewer than ten. The J gene is TRBJ2-1, the V gene TRBV20-1; TRBD2 aligns across 11 bases. CDR3 length: 19 amino acids. CDR1 and CDR2 (germline): DFQATT, SNEGSKA (reference sequence). The ends lost 6 bases at V and 4 bases at J; junction bases unmatched: 20. The CDR3 DNA follows: TGCAGTGCCCTACTCACAGGGGCCCCCGGGACTAGCGGATACAATGAGCAGTTCTTC. Residues: CSALLTGAPGTSGYNEQFF.